The clone carrying this T cell receptor beta chain was recorded once. TCRdb reprocessed the 5' RACE reads with MiXCR, giving one entry per CDR3 protein. The sample includes about 29,000 distinct CDR3 sequences, around 5% of them seen just once. This specimen belongs to a study of early T cells in non-severe SARS-CoV-2 infection. Sequencing used whole blood. This sequence originates from an adult who was a healthcare worker with PCR-confirmed SARS-CoV-2 infection or an uninfected control (not recorded which).

CDR3 nucleotide sequence: TGTGCCAGCAGCCCGACTAGCGGGGGGGGATCCTACAATGAGCAGTTCTTC. Translating gives CASSPTSGGGSYNEQFF. The chain recombines TRBV7-2 with TRBJ2-1; 14 nucleotides align to TRBD2. The CDR3 is made up of 17 amino acids. The V and J ends lost 5 bases and 1 base, in that order; junction bases with no gene match: 4. The germline V gene has CDR1 SGHTA and CDR2 FQGNSA.